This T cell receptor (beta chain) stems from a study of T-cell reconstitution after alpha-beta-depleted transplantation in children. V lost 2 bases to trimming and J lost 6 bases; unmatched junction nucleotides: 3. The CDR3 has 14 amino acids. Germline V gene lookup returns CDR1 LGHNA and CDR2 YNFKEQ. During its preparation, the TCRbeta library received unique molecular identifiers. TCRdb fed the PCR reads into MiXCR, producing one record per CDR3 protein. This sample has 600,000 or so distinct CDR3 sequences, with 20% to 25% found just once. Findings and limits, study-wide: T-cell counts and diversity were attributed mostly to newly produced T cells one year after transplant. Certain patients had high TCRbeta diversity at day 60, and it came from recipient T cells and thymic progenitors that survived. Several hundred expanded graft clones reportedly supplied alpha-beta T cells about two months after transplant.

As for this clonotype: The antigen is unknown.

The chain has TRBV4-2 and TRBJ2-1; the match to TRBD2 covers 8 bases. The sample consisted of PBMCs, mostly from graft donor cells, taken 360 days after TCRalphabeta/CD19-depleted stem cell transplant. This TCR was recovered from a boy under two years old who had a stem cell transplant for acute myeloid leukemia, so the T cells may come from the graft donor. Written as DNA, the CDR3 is TGTGCCAGCAGCCAACGAGCGGGGGTCAATGAGCAGTTCTTC. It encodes CASSQRAGVNEQFF.